The rows below give T cell receptor beta chains drawn from one sample of a study of cytomegalovirus exposure and HLA in healthy donors. The table came from immunoSEQ multiplex PCR; TCRdb's copy has only in-frame clones and leaves some out. The data show just over 150,000 clones, 84% seen once. The sample consisted of PBMCs. The receptors were sampled from a young man in good health and CMV-seronegative. The CDR3 runs from the conserved cysteine through the conserved F or W. D genes are given only for firm matches. The size entry is marked missing in some rows and otherwise reads once, few, many or a size class.

cdr3_nt cdr3_aa d_call j_call clone_size v_call
TGTGCCAGCAAAGAACAGCGGTCTTCCTACGAGCAGTACTTC CASKEQRSSYEQYF . TRBJ2-7 . TRBV2
TGTGCCAGCAGCTTAGATAGCGGAAGAAGGGAGACCCAGTACTTC CASSLDSGRRETQYF . TRBJ2-5 . TRBV5-4
TGTGCCAGCAGTTTGCCTAGGAATGAGCAGTTCTTC CASSLPRNEQFF . TRBJ2-1 . TRBV28
TGTGCCAGCAGCCTCCTAGCGGGAGGGCGAAACGAGCAGTACTTC CASSLLAGGRNEQYF TRBD2 TRBJ2-7 . TRBV7-2
TGTGCCAGCAGTGAACTAAACAGGGGGCCGTTGGAAGCTTTCTTT CASSELNRGPLEAFF TRBD1 TRBJ1-1 . TRBV6-1
TGTGCCAGCAGCCTTAGCGGGGGGTCCTGGCAGACCCAGTACTTC CASSLSGGSWQTQYF TRBD2 TRBJ2-5 . TRBV11-3
TGTGCCAGCAGCATGGGACTAGCCCCCCAAGAGACCCAGTACTTC CASSMGLAPQETQYF TRBD2 TRBJ2-5 . TRBV9
TGTGCCAGCAGTTACTCGTCAGGGCTCTATGGCTACACCTTC CASSYSSGLYGYTF . TRBJ1-2 . TRBV6-5
TGTGCCAGCAGTTTGTCTCATTTGGGGGGGACCCGAGGCTACACCTTC CASSLSHLGGTRGYTF . TRBJ1-2 . TRBV28
TGTGCCAGCAGCCGAGGAGACAGTCACTCTGGAAACACCATATATTTT CASSRGDSHSGNTIYF . TRBJ1-3 . TRBV5-5
TGTGCCAGTACCCGGGGTCTCAGCTCCTATAATTCACCCCTCCACTTT CASTRGLSSYNSPLHF . TRBJ1-6 . TRBV19
TGCGCCAGCAGCCGCGCGGGACAGGTAACCTACGAGCAGTACTTC CASSRAGQVTYEQYF TRBD1 TRBJ2-7 . TRBV4-1
TGCGCCAGCAGCTTACAAGGACAGGGGGAAGAAAAACTGTTTTTT CASSLQGQGEEKLFF TRBD1 TRBJ1-4 . TRBV5-1
TGTGCCAGCAGCGACACTAGCGGGGGGGCCTACGAGCAGTACTTC CASSDTSGGAYEQYF TRBD2 TRBJ2-7 once TRBV5-4
TGTGCCAGCAGTGAAGGGTCTAGCGGGGGGCGGCGAGATACGCAGTATTTT CASSEGSSGGRRDTQYF TRBD2 TRBJ2-3 . TRBV6-1
TGTGCCAGCAGCTTCCTTTGGGGGAGGTATAGCTCTGGGGCCAACGTCCTGACTTTC CASSFLWGRYSSGANVLTF . TRBJ2-6 . TRBV5-6
TGCAGCGCTGGGGCAGGGGTCTACGAGCAGTACTTC CSAGAGVYEQYF . TRBJ2-7 . TRBV29-1
TGTGCCAGTAGTATTACCAGGGTCGGCAATCAGCCCCAGCATTTT CASSITRVGNQPQHF . TRBJ1-5 . TRBV19
TGTGCCAGCAGACCCAGGACAGGATCCAATCAGCCCCAGCATTTT CASRPRTGSNQPQHF TRBD1 TRBJ1-5 . TRBV2
TGCGCCAGCAGCCAAGACGGGCGGGCCCACTCCTACAATGAGCAGTTCTTC CASSQDGRAHSYNEQFF . TRBJ2-1 . TRBV4-3
TGTGCCAGCTCACCTCGAGGTGGCGGAGGAACCGGGGAGCTGTTTTTT CASSPRGGGGTGELFF . TRBJ2-2 few TRBV18
TGTGCCAGCAGCTTCAGGCTAGGACAGAGCTCCTACGAGCAGTACTTC CASSFRLGQSSYEQYF . TRBJ2-7 . TRBV5-5
TGTGCTAGTGGTTCCTCAACAGAGATTGCCGGGGAGCTGTTTTTT CASGSSTEIAGELFF . TRBJ2-2 . TRBV12-5
TGTGCCAGCAGCTTGCCGGGTGGGCCGGGAGTCTCCTACGAGCAGTACTTC CASSLPGGPGVSYEQYF . TRBJ2-7 . TRBV5-4
TGCGCCAGCAGCATCGGGACTAGCGGGGGGGCCCAAGAGACCCAGTACTTC CASSIGTSGGAQETQYF TRBD2 TRBJ2-5 . TRBV5-1
TGTGCCAGCAGTGTCCGGGACAGCAATAATGAAAAACTGTTTTTT CASSVRDSNNEKLFF TRBD1 TRBJ1-4 few TRBV25-1
TGTGCCACCAGCAGTCCACAGGGGCGTCAAGCTTTCTTT CATSSPQGRQAFF TRBD1 TRBJ1-1 . TRBV15
TGTGCCAGCGAGAGACAGGTGGGTGCTGAGCAGTTCTTC CASERQVGAEQFF . TRBJ2-1 . TRBV2
TGTGCCAGCAGCTGGACAGGGAAGAGCAATCAGCCCCAGCATTTT CASSWTGKSNQPQHF TRBD1 TRBJ1-5 . TRBV6-6
TGTGCCAGCACTCAGGGCGAAGGAACTGAAGCTTTCTTT CASTQGEGTEAFF . TRBJ1-1 . TRBV2
TGTGCCAGCAGCTCCACAGGGACGACTAATGAAAAACTGTTTTTT CASSSTGTTNEKLFF . TRBJ1-4 once TRBV5-6
TGTGCCAGCAGTGCCGATCCGGGACTCCTCTACGAGCAGTACTTC CASSADPGLLYEQYF . TRBJ2-7 . TRBV6-4
TGTGCCAGCTCACCACTAAGGGGCCCGTATAACTATGGCTACACCTTC CASSPLRGPYNYGYTF . TRBJ1-2 . TRBV18
TGTGCCTGGGGGACAGGGGGTTCCGGAGATACGCAGTATTTT CAWGTGGSGDTQYF TRBD1 TRBJ2-3 once TRBV30
TGTGCCAGCAGCGTAGGGACAGACACTGAAGCTTTCTTT CASSVGTDTEAFF . TRBJ1-1 few TRBV9
TGTGCCAGCAGTTCCACCTGGGAGTTCTACTACGAGCAGTACTTC CASSSTWEFYYEQYF . TRBJ2-7 once TRBV28
TGTGCCAGGATGCGGGCGGCCCCAAGCTACGAGCAGTACTTC CARMRAAPSYEQYF . TRBJ2-7 few TRBV21-1
TGTGCCAGCAGGAGGGACAGGCAAAACAATGAGCAGTTCTTC CASRRDRQNNEQFF TRBD1 TRBJ2-1 . TRBV2
TGTGCCAGCAGTGAAAGGGGCAGGTCCTACGAGCAGTACTTC CASSERGRSYEQYF . TRBJ2-7 . TRBV6-1
TGTGCCAGCAGCTTAGCGCTGGAAGGGGGCGAGACAGATACGCAGTATTTT CASSLALEGGETDTQYF TRBD1 TRBJ2-3 . TRBV7-8
TGTGCCAGCAGTGAAGGACTAGCGGGTGAGCAGTTCTTC CASSEGLAGEQFF TRBD2 TRBJ2-1 . TRBV2
TGTGCCAGCAGTGACTGGCAGGGATATAATTCACCCCTCCACTTT CASSDWQGYNSPLHF . TRBJ1-6 . TRBV25-1
TGTGCCAGCAGTGGTCACCTAGCGGGACAGGATGAGTACAATGAGCAGTTCTTC CASSGHLAGQDEYNEQFF . TRBJ2-1 few TRBV6-1
TGTGCCAGTAGTATAGCTCCGGGGGACTACGAGCAGTACTTC CASSIAPGDYEQYF . TRBJ2-7 . TRBV19
TGTGCCAGCAGAGCTACTAGCGGGAGAACCTACGAGCAGTACTTC CASRATSGRTYEQYF TRBD2 TRBJ2-7 . TRBV27
TGTGCCAGCAGAGATAGCGGTCGTGCCTTTGGGCCCCTCCACTTT CASRDSGRAFGPLHF . TRBJ1-6 . TRBV6-1
TGTGCCAGCCGCCGGAGCTACACAGATACGCAGTATTTT CASRRSYTDTQYF . TRBJ2-3 . TRBV6-1
TGTGCCAGCAGTCCATTCCGTGGGGGCTGGGATGGCTACACCTTC CASSPFRGGWDGYTF . TRBJ1-2 . TRBV28
TGTGCCAGCAGCTTCCGACAGAGCACAGATACGCAGTATTTT CASSFRQSTDTQYF . TRBJ2-3 few TRBV5-4
TGCGCCAGCAGCCCGCCGGGACAGGGACGGAACACTGAAGCTTTCTTT CASSPPGQGRNTEAFF TRBD1 TRBJ1-1 . TRBV5-1